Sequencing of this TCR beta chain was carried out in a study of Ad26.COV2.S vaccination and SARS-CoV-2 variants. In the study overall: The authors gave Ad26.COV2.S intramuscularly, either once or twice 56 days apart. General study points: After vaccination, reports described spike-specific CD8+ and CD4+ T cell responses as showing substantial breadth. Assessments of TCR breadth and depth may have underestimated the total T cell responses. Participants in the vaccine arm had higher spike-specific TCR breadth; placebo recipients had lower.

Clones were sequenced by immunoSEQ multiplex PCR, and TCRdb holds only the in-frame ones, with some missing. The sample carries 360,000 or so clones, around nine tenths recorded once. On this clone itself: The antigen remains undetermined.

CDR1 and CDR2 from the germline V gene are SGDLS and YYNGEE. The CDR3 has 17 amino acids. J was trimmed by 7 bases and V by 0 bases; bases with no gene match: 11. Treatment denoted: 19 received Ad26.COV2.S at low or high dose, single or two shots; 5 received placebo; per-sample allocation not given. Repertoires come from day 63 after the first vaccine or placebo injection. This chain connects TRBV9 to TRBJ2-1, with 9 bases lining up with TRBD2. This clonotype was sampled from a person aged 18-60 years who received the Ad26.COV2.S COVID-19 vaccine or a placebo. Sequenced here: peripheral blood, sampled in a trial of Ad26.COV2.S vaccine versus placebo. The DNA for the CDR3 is TGTGCCAGCAGCGTAGCTACCGGGACTAGCCTCAGAAATGAGCAGTTCTTC. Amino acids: CASSVATGTSLRNEQFF.